This TCR beta chain comes out of a study of blood T cell repertoires in COVID-19. V was pared by 7 bases and J by 0 bases, with 4 bases between. The length of the CDR3 is 12 residues. Looked up from germline, CDR1 is ENHRY and CDR2 is SYGVKD. This table comes from immunoSEQ multiplex PCR, and its TCRdb copy is limited to in-frame clones, with some not included. The table has 150,000 to 200,000 clones, less than 90% seen once; the top ten hold 0.6% to 0.9%. This chain connects TRBV10-3 to TRBJ1-3; D is unresolved. This TCR derives from an older woman with acute or convalescent COVID-19. Sequencing used peripheral blood. CDR3 coding DNA: TGTGCCATCATCTCCTCTGGAAACACCATATATTTT. Protein product: CAIISSGNTIYF.